The present T cell receptor (beta chain) was sequenced within a study of tumor and adjacent non-tumor tissue in lung cancer. At the level of the study: Samples averaged around 3.9 million productive TCRbeta reads each. General study findings and limits: Patients with more diverse tumor TCRs had worse survival.

This CDR3 is 15 amino acids long. CDR1 is SQVTM and CDR2 is ANQGSEA in the germline V gene. This sample's RNA came from whole unsorted tissue. Three rounds of nested PCR, following a modified ARM-PCR protocol, produced the TCRbeta library. TCRdb passed the multiplex PCR reads through MiXCR, listing each CDR3 protein once. The repertoire holds fewer than 120,000 distinct CDR3 sequences, with 75% to 90% as singletons. In the case of this clonotype: Its antigen remains unknown. At one of its ends the junction is not consistent with the germline gene, which may arise from a read error.

The sequencing sample was made of lung tumor tissue. The clonotype originates from a man aged 70 or older with non-small cell lung cancer. The J gene is TRBJ1-1, the V gene TRBV29-1, with a possible D match to TRBD1 (5 bases). The CDR3 protein is CSVAEFGGMNTEAFF. The CDR3 region has the DNA TGCAGCGTTGCTGAATTCGGGGGAATGAACACTGAAGCTTTCTTC.